These 11 T cell receptor beta chains came from one sample sequenced in a study of long-term antiretroviral therapy in people with HIV. Investigators performed immunoSEQ version v3.0 at survey level. Clones were read by immunoSEQ multiplex PCR, and TCRdb kept only the in-frame ones, dropping some. Among 20,000 to 25,000 clones, around 87% were seen once, and the ten largest hold less than 4%. Sequences were derived from unsorted PBMCs, sampled around 2.7 years after starting antiretroviral therapy. The receptors stem from a woman in her forties or fifties with HIV.

The V gene is TRBV28, the J gene TRBJ2-1, with a tentative D call TRBD1 (6 bases). Deletions cut 6 bases from V and 2 bases from J, with 17 bases between. CDR3 size: 16 residues. Germline lookup yields CDR1 MDHEN and CDR2 SYDVKM. As DNA, the CDR3 is TGTGCCAGCAGCAGGGGCTTGGCGTCCACCTACAATGAGCAGTTCTTC. Its translation is CASSRGLASTYNEQFF.

This clone was seen a handful of times. The chain is built from TRBV7-9 and TRBJ1-2, with 9 bases matching TRBD1. The J segment lost 6 bases and the V segment lost 5 bases, leaving 4 bases of the junction unmatched. CDR1 and CDR2 from the germline V gene are SEHNR and FQNEAQ (reference sequence). This CDR3 contains 13 residues. CDR3 in amino acids: CASSRTGENGYTF. The CDR3 DNA reads TGTGCCAGCAGCCGGACAGGGGAAAATGGCTACACCTTC. Full variable domain (missing parts from reference TRBV7-9 and TRBJ1-2): DTGVSQNPRHKITKRGQNVTFRCDPISEHNRLYWYRQTLGQGPEFLTYFQNEAQLEKSRLLSDRFSAERPKGSFSTLEIQRTEQGDSAMYLCASSRTGENGYTFGSGTRLTVV.

About this clone itself: The conserved phenylalanine or tryptophan is not found at the CDR3 terminus, so this likely reflects a read error. No DNA is shown, since the ends of the CDR3 on it are uncertain; the CDR3 is the one TCRdb lists. The gene calls are TRBV23-1 and TRBJ2-2. TRBV23-1 qualifies as an ORF whose function is uncertain. From its first to its last residue, the CDR3 has 8 amino acids. CDR3 sequence: CASSRRFD.

V is TRBV5-1 and J is TRBJ1-5; D is ambiguous. V lost 0 bases and J 6 bases, leaving 7 bases between the germline ends. The CDR3 sequence is 13 residues long. Germline V lookup: CDR1 SGHRS, CDR2 YFSETQ. CDR3 in amino acids: CASSLEGFQPQHF. In DNA form, the CDR3 reads TGCGCCAGCAGCTTGGAAGGGTTTCAGCCCCAGCATTTT. Filled out from reference TRBV5-1 and TRBJ1-5, the complete variable domain reads KAGVTQTPRYLIKTRGQQVTLSCSPISGHRSVSWYQQTPGQGLQFLFEYFSETQRNKGNFPGRFSGRQFSNSRSEMNVSTLELGDSALYLCASSLEGFQPQHFGDGTRLSIL.

The V call is TRBV4-1, the J call TRBJ2-1, with TRBD1 identical over 7 bases. V lost 1 base and J lost 12; bases outside the gene matches: 3. CDR1 and CDR2 (germline): MGHRA, YSYEKL. The CDR3 is 12 amino acids. CDR3 sequence (DNA): TGCGCCAGCAGCCAAGGACAGGGTGTGCAGTTCTTC. Its translation: CASSQGQGVQFF.

V gene TRBV7-9 combines with J gene TRBJ2-1; D is ambiguous. Trimming removed 1 base from V and 7 bases from J, with 5 bases in between. CDR1 is SEHNR, CDR2 FQNEAQ, per germline (reference sequence). The CDR3 has 12 residues. Here the CDR3 reads CASSLEWNEQFF. The DNA for the CDR3 is TGTGCCAGCAGCTTAGAGTGGAATGAGCAGTTCTTC.

The chain joins TRBV6-5 to TRBJ2-1; no clear D. Per the germline V gene, CDR1 is MNHEY and CDR2 is SVGAGI. CDR3 length: 13 amino acids. V was shortened by 8 bases and J by 1 base, with 9 bases between the two germline ends. CDR3 sequence reads: CASEDPSYNEQFF. CDR3 coding DNA: TGTGCCAGCGAGGACCCTTCCTACAATGAGCAGTTCTTC.

The V and J genes are TRBV5-1 and TRBJ2-1; 8 nucleotides line up with TRBD2. Germline loops: CDR1 SGHRS, CDR2 YFSETQ. CDR3 length equals 15 residues. V was clipped by 6 bases and J by 2 bases; unmatched bases: 7. The CDR3 loop reads CASTATSGAYNEQFF. CDR3 bases: TGCGCCAGCACCGCAACTAGCGGTGCCTACAATGAGCAGTTCTTC. Full variable domain (remainder filled in from reference TRBV5-1 and TRBJ2-1): KAGVTQTPRYLIKTRGQQVTLSCSPISGHRSVSWYQQTPGQGLQFLFEYFSETQRNKGNFPGRFSGRQFSNSRSEMNVSTLELGDSALYLCASTATSGAYNEQFFGPGTRLTVL.

V usage is TRBV27 and J usage is TRBJ1-4; D is undetermined. Trimming shortened V by 4 bases and J by 7 bases, and 16 bases separated the two germline ends. CDR3 size: 15 residues. Germline V gene data show CDR1 as MNHEY and CDR2 as SMNVEV (reference sequence). The CDR3 DNA reads as TGTGCCAGCAGTTCAGATACGGATGACGTTGAAAAACTGTTTTTT. Residues: CASSSDTDDVEKLFF.

The chain is built from TRBV5-1 and TRBJ1-1, with a possible D match to TRBD1 (6 bases). The CDR3 runs to 14 residues. Per germline, CDR1 SGHRS and CDR2 YFSETQ. Trimming removed 4 bases at V and 2 bases at J, with 12 bases between. CDR3 coding DNA: TGCGCCAGCAGCATTGAGACAGGTAACACTGAAGCTTTCTTT. Translating it yields CASSIETGNTEAFF.

The chain recombines TRBV19 with TRBJ2-3, with D tentatively TRBD1 or TRBD2 (6 bases each). Deletions cut 8 bases from V and 0 bases from J, with 15 bases between. This CDR3 spans 15 amino acids. Germline CDR1 LNHDA, CDR2 SQIVND (reference sequence). CDR3 amino acids: CASRWRGISTDTQYF. The DNA of the CDR3 is TGTGCCAGTCGCTGGAGGGGGATTAGCACAGATACGCAGTATTTT.